A single sample gave rise to the 22 T cell receptor beta chains below, sequenced in a study of T cell responses to AZD1222 COVID-19 vaccine. Repertoires were generated with immunoSEQ multiplex PCR, while TCRdb's copy carries only in-frame clones and drops some. Among 130,000 or so clones listed, around 90% were seen once. Sequenced material: peripheral blood, taken on day 0 of AZD1222 vaccination. These receptors all stem from an adult in good health.

The J gene is TRBJ1-6, the V gene TRBV27; D is undetermined. CDR1 is MNHEY, CDR2 SMNVEV, per germline (reference sequence). The length of the CDR3 is 12 residues. V lost 7 bases to trimming and J lost 10 bases, with 11 bases between them. The CDR3 protein is CASTTNGSPLHF. CDR3 bases: TGTGCCAGCACTACCAATGGGTCACCCCTCCACTTT.

This sequence joins TRBV13 and TRBJ1-1, with 10 bases identical to TRBD1. Losses at the gene ends were 6 bases for V and 3 bases for J; bases not matched to a gene: 7. Germline V gene sequence: CDR1 PRHDT, CDR2 FYEKMQ (reference sequence). This CDR3 comprises 15 residues. The CDR3 spells CASRRTGTGDTEAFF. In nucleotides, the CDR3 is TGTGCCAGCAGAAGGACCGGGACAGGGGACACTGAAGCTTTCTTT.

The rearrangement joins TRBV6-2 or TRBV6-3 to TRBJ1-2; D is unclear. The CDR3 runs 13 residues. Trimming left V 2 bases short and J 6 bases short, with 10 bases between. Germline assignment: CDR1 MNHEY and CDR2 SVGEGT. CDR3 sequence (DNA): TGTGCCAGCAGTTACGGCAGAATGGATGGCTACACCTTC. Its protein product is CASSYGRMDGYTF.

The chain combines TRBV6-5 with TRBJ1-5; TRBD1 matches 8 bases. Germline loops: CDR1 MNHEY, CDR2 SVGAGI. Losses at the gene ends were 5 bases for V and 2 bases for J; bases not matched to a gene: 5. The CDR3 contains 15 residues. Written as DNA, the CDR3 is TGTGCCAGCAGTAGCAGGGGGCTCGGCAATCAGCCCCAGCATTTT. Protein product: CASSSRGLGNQPQHF.

The chain combines TRBV30 with TRBJ2-1; D remains unclear. Trimming pared 1 base from V and 7 bases from J, leaving 23 bases between. CDR3 length: 17 residues. CDR1 and CDR2 (germline): GTSNPN, SVGIG (reference sequence). In DNA form, the CDR3 reads TGTGCCTGGAGTGGAACCAGAGCGTCGTGGGCGAGAAATGAGCAGTTCTTC. Its translation: CAWSGTRASWARNEQFF.

The V and J genes are TRBV6-2 or TRBV6-3 and TRBJ2-5; the D is unclear. The V and J ends lost 5 bases and 5 bases respectively, with 15 bases between them. CDR1 MNHEY and CDR2 SVGEGT come from the germline V gene. The CDR3 consists of 14 residues. The CDR3 loop reads CASSDQFGRETQYF. Here the CDR3 DNA reads TGTGCCAGCAGTGATCAGTTCGGTCGGGAGACCCAGTACTTC.

The genes are TRBV3-1 (or the pseudogene TRBV3-2) and TRBJ1-5; TRBD1 is a possible D gene (6 bases). CDR1 is LGHDT, CDR2 YNNKEL, per germline (reference sequence). The CDR3 is made up of 15 amino acids. V was clipped by 1 base and J by 6 bases, with 13 bases between them. The CDR3 region has the DNA TGTGCCAGCAGCCAAGCCGTGGGACAAGGTCAGCCCCAGCATTTT. It encodes CASSQAVGQGQPQHF.

The chain employs TRBV6-1 and TRBJ1-1; D is undetermined. Germline V gene data show CDR1 as MNHNS and CDR2 as SASEGT. The CDR3 consists of 12 residues. Trimming removed 1 base from V and 5 bases from J, with 5 bases in between. The CDR3 spells CASSEVGTEAFF. The CDR3 DNA follows: TGTGCCAGCAGTGAAGTCGGGACTGAAGCTTTCTTT.

This clone was recorded a few times. The gene calls are TRBV15 and TRBJ1-5; tentatively, D is TRBD1 (5 bases). Trimming pared 5 bases from V and 3 bases from J, leaving 11 bases between. CDR3 length equals 14 residues. CDR1 LNHNV and CDR2 YYDKDF come from the germline V gene (reference sequence). CDR3 loop: CATSADRPNQPQHF. DNA for the CDR3: TGTGCCACCAGCGCCGACAGACCCAATCAGCCCCAGCATTTT.

The chain joins TRBV6-4 to TRBJ1-2; TRBD1 might be the D (5 bases). Trimming removed 0 bases at V and 5 bases at J, with 10 bases between. In germline, CDR1 is MRHNA, CDR2 SNTAGT. This CDR3 has 14 amino acids. CDR3 nucleotide sequence: TGTGCCAGCAGTGACTCCGGGGGGAGGTATGGCTACACCTTC. As protein: CASSDSGGRYGYTF.

The chain couples TRBV5-7 to TRBJ1-2; a weak D match, TRBD1 (5 bases). TRBV5-7 is annotated as an ORF whose role is uncertain. This CDR3 region has 19 residues. With 3 bases removed from V and 6 bases from J, the gap between germline ends came to 30 bases. CDR3 in amino acids: CASSSPGADSTTPANGYTF. CDR3 nucleotides: TGTGCCAGCAGCTCTCCCGGGGCGGACTCCACCACCCCCGCCAATGGCTACACCTTC.

The rearrangement joins TRBV2 to TRBJ2-3; 7 bases map to TRBD2. Germline lookup yields CDR1 SNHLY and CDR2 FYNNEI. The CDR3 length is 16 residues. Trimming removed 4 bases from V and 0 bases from J; junction bases left unmatched: 7. Here the CDR3 reads CASSGGRGVSTDTQYF. In DNA form, the CDR3 reads TGTGCCAGCAGTGGTGGGAGGGGCGTTAGCACAGATACGCAGTATTTT.

This clone is hyperexpanded within its sample. The rearrangement links TRBV5-6 to TRBJ1-2; D is ambiguous. The CDR3 contains 16 residues. Trimming pared 2 bases from V and 3 bases from J, leaving 17 bases between. Germline CDR1 and CDR2: SGHDT and YYEEEE. As DNA, the CDR3 is TGTGCCAGCAGCTTTGGGAGGTTCGGCGGGGACTATGGCTACACCTTC. Its protein product is CASSFGRFGGDYGYTF.

Note on this clone: Other DNA sequences of this sample code for an identical CDR3. This rearrangement joins TRBV6-5 to TRBJ1-1; TRBD1 might be the D (5 bases). Trimming pared 2 bases from V and 1 base from J, leaving 5 bases between. The CDR3 consists of 13 residues. Germline V gives CDR1 MNHEY, CDR2 SVGAGI. The CDR3 protein is CASSYGQNTEAFF. The DNA for the CDR3 is TGTGCCAGCAGTTACGGACAGAACACTGAAGCTTTCTTT.

This clone was seen a few times. The chain combines TRBV24-1 with TRBJ2-2, with 8 bases aligning to TRBD2. Germline CDR1 reads KGHDR; CDR2 reads SFDVKD. V lost 2 bases and J lost 8; bases outside the gene matches: 9. CDR3 length equals 16 residues. The CDR3 DNA reads as TGTGCCACCAGTGATTCGACGGGGGGGCCAATAGGGGAGCTGTTTTTT. This codes for CATSDSTGGPIGELFF.

The chain combines TRBV13 with TRBJ2-7; maybe TRBD1 (5 bases). Trimming removed 1 base at V and 2 bases at J, with 12 bases between. The CDR3 loop spans 15 amino acids. Germline loops: CDR1 PRHDT, CDR2 FYEKMQ (reference sequence). The CDR3 nucleotides read TGTGCCAGCAGCTTAGCGGTAGGGGTGGCCTACGAGCAGTACTTC. This translates into CASSLAVGVAYEQYF.

The chain recombines TRBV7-8 with TRBJ2-2; TRBD2 aligns across 7 bases. Trimming took 10 bases from V and 5 from J; bases not matched to a gene: 10. CDR3 length: 14 residues. Germline CDR1 and CDR2: SGHVS and FQNEAQ. The CDR3 is CATPPGRGTGELFF. The CDR3 region has the DNA TGTGCCACCCCCCCAGGGAGGGGAACCGGGGAGCTGTTTTTT.

The V and J genes are TRBV7-2 and TRBJ1-4; TRBD1 matches 7 bases. The CDR3 loop spans 16 amino acids. Germline V gives CDR1 SGHTA, CDR2 FQGNSA. Trimming at V came to 5 bases and at J to 5 bases, leaving 11 bases not matched to a gene. This CDR3 is CASSMRQGDYNEKLFF. CDR3 bases: TGTGCCAGCAGCATGCGACAGGGAGACTACAATGAAAAACTGTTTTTT.

The CDR3 DNA reads TGTGCCAGCAGCCAAGATTCAGGGGGCAGCGAGCAGTACTTC. Amino acid sequence: CASSQDSGGSEQYF. The chain is built from TRBV3-1 (or the pseudogene TRBV3-2) and TRBJ2-7, with 8 bases that match TRBD1. V dropped 0 bases and J dropped 6; count of bases not matched to a gene: 4. Germline V gene lookup returns CDR1 LGHDT and CDR2 YNNKEL (reference sequence). The CDR3 is 14 amino acids.

This chain joins TRBV2 and TRBJ1-2, with 9 bases that match TRBD1. Germline V gene data show CDR1 as SNHLY and CDR2 as FYNNEI. CDR3 length equals 13 residues. J lost 6 bases, V lost 6 bases, and 5 bases had no gene match. The DNA for the CDR3 is TGTGCCAGCAGCGAAACAGGGGGCAATGGCTACACCTTC. It codes for CASSETGGNGYTF.

This sequence joins TRBV2 and TRBJ2-1; weak D call: TRBD1 (5 bases). This CDR3 has 13 residues. Germline-derived CDR1 and CDR2 are SNHLY and FYNNEI. Trimming pared 4 bases from V and 9 bases from J, leaving 13 bases between. CDR3 in DNA: TGTGCCAGCAGTGCAACAGGTTCCGGTGAGCAGTTCTTC. Amino acids: CASSATGSGEQFF.

This sequence joins TRBV7-2 and TRBJ1-6; a possible D gene is TRBD1 (6 bases). V shed 5 bases and J shed 3 bases, with 17 bases lying between them. Germline V gene data show CDR1 as SGHTA and CDR2 as FQGNSA. This CDR3 contains 17 residues. The CDR3 is CASSDTGWTGYNSPLHF. CDR3 bases: TGTGCCAGCAGCGATACAGGGTGGACGGGCTATAATTCACCCCTCCACTTT.